The 18 T cell receptor beta chains given below trace back to one sample, sequenced in a study of beta chain features in type 1 diabetes. cDNA synthesis used the whole RNA isolate, giving expressed TCRB sequences. Method: immunoSEQ multiplex PCR; TCRdb's copy keeps in-frame clones and lacks some. The table has more than 60,000 clones, about three fifths seen once. Material for sequencing was Tregs from blood. The receptors derive from a woman aged 18-29 years in good health.

The chain carries TRBV18 and TRBJ1-1; D gene uncertain. The germline gives CDR1 KGHSH, CDR2 LQKENI. Trimming removed 1 base from V and 5 bases from J, with 11 bases in between. This CDR3 has 14 residues. The CDR3 DNA is TGTGCCAGCTCACCACAGGGAGGTTGGACTGAAGCTTTCTTT. It yields the protein CASSPQGGWTEAFF.

A note on this clone: The identical CDR3 is also encoded by other nucleotide sequences in the sample. The genes are TRBV2 and TRBJ2-3, with 8 bases lining up with TRBD1. The trim removed 3 bases at V and 1 base at J, leaving 0 bases unmatched. CDR1 and CDR2 (germline): SNHLY, FYNNEI. This CDR3 has 14 amino acids. The CDR3 region has the DNA TGTGCCAGCAGTGAGGACAGGGGCACAGATACGCAGTATTTT. Residues: CASSEDRGTDTQYF. The full variable domain, completed using reference TRBV2 and TRBJ2-3, is EPEVTQTPSHQVTQMGQEVILRCVPISNHLYFYWYRQILGQKVEFLVSFYNNEISEKSEIFDDQFSVERPDGSNFTLKIRSTKLEDSAMYFCASSEDRGTDTQYFGPGTRLTVL.

The chain has TRBV18 and TRBJ1-1; possible D gene TRBD1, 5 bases. CDR1 and CDR2 from the germline V gene are KGHSH and LQKENI. V was cut by 4 bases and J by 4 bases, with 7 bases left in between. The CDR3 totals 12 residues. The CDR3 loop reads CASSRGGTEAFF. The CDR3 DNA reads as TGTGCCAGCTCACGGGGGGGCACTGAAGCTTTCTTT.

A few counts support this clone. J is TRBJ2-2 and V is TRBV5-1; weak D call: TRBD1 (5 bases). This CDR3 contains 15 residues. Germline values: CDR1 SGHRS, CDR2 YFSETQ. Trimming pared 1 base from V and 5 bases from J, leaving 12 bases between. The CDR3 here is CASSLFRAVTGELFF. Here the CDR3 DNA reads TGCGCCAGCAGCTTGTTCAGGGCAGTTACCGGGGAGCTGTTTTTT.

In this sample, this clone turned up a few times. This rearrangement joins TRBV30 to TRBJ2-7; no reliable D call. The V end was cut by 0 bases, the J end by 1 base, with 10 bases between. Germline V gene data show CDR1 as GTSNPN and CDR2 as SVGIG (reference sequence). This CDR3 contains 14 residues. CDR3: CAWSVAGFSYEQYF. Written as DNA, the CDR3 is TGTGCCTGGAGTGTGGCAGGATTTTCCTACGAGCAGTACTTC.

The rearrangement uses TRBV27 and TRBJ2-1; 7 bases map to TRBD1. Germline assignment: CDR1 MNHEY and CDR2 SMNVEV (reference sequence). The CDR3 runs to 13 residues. V lost 8 bases to trimming and J lost 6 bases; unmatched junction nucleotides: 7. The CDR3, as DNA: TGTGCCAGCCATGGACAGGTTGGCAATGAGCAGTTCTTC. Translation gives CASHGQVGNEQFF.

The gene calls are TRBV5-1 and TRBJ1-5, with D hard to call. This CDR3 has 16 amino acids. The germline gives CDR1 SGHRS, CDR2 YFSETQ. The ends were cut back, 4 bases at V and 2 bases at J, with 16 bases in the middle. DNA for the CDR3: TGCGCCAGCAGCGACTCCCCGGTAGGCGGCAATCAGCCCCAGCATTTT. It specifies CASSDSPVGGNQPQHF.

By sample fraction, this clone is medium-sized (0.01 to 0.1%). The J gene is TRBJ1-2, the V gene TRBV5-1; D gene ambiguous. Looked up from germline, CDR1 is SGHRS and CDR2 is YFSETQ. V gave up 6 bases and J gave up 6 bases, with 18 bases separating them. The length of the CDR3 is 14 residues. The CDR3 region is CASTQQQGDDGYTF. CDR3 in DNA: TGCGCCAGCACCCAACAACAAGGAGACGATGGCTACACCTTC.

This clone was picked up a small number of times. V is TRBV30 and J is TRBJ1-1; D unclear. CDR3 length: 14 residues. V shed 0 bases and J shed 4 bases, with 12 bases lying between them. Germline CDR1 GTSNPN, CDR2 SVGIG (reference sequence). CDR3 in amino acids: CAWSVYQRGTEAFF. The CDR3 DNA reads TGTGCCTGGAGTGTATATCAGAGAGGCACTGAAGCTTTCTTT.

This chain links TRBV29-1 with TRBJ1-1; TRBD1 might be the D (5 bases). The germline V and J ends were trimmed by 7 bases and 3 bases, with 15 bases remaining between them. Germline CDR1 is SQVTM and CDR2 is ANQGSEA. This CDR3 is 13 amino acids long. DNA for the CDR3: TGCAGCGCGTCAGGGACTCTGGACACTGAAGCTTTCTTT. Residues: CSASGTLDTEAFF.

V is TRBV10-3 and J is TRBJ2-3; D possibly corresponds to TRBD2 (6 bases). The germline V gene has CDR1 ENHRY and CDR2 SYGVKD. V was clipped by 2 bases and J by 2 bases, with 11 bases between them. This CDR3 is 15 amino acids long. CDR3 in amino acids: CAISEAGSITDTQYF. CDR3 coding DNA: TGTGCCATCAGTGAGGCGGGAAGTATCACAGATACGCAGTATTTT.

The chain couples TRBV4-2 to TRBJ1-2; D unresolved. Deletions cut 0 bases from V and 4 bases from J, with 9 bases between. Per the germline V gene, CDR1 is LGHNA and CDR2 is YNFKEQ. This CDR3 spans 14 amino acids. CDR3: CASSQDFAGYGYTF. The CDR3, as DNA: TGTGCCAGCAGCCAAGATTTCGCAGGCTATGGCTACACCTTC.

The gene calls are TRBV7-2 and TRBJ2-7, with 9 bases identical to TRBD2. Germline CDR1 and CDR2: SGHTA and FQGNSA. J lost 3 bases, V lost 4 bases, and 1 base had no gene match. CDR3 length equals 13 residues. CDR3 bases: TGTGCCAGCAGCTGGACTAGCGACTACGAGCAGTACTTC. It codes for CASSWTSDYEQYF.

This chain links TRBV25-1 with TRBJ2-3, with 7 bases fitting TRBD2. The CDR3 spans 18 residues. With V trimmed by 5 bases and J by 3 bases, 17 bases remained unmatched. The germline V gene encodes CDR1 MGHDK and CDR2 SYGVNS. The CDR3 sequence is CASSSPWGWRGRTDTQYF. The CDR3 bases are TGTGCCAGCAGTTCACCCTGGGGGTGGCGGGGGAGGACAGATACGCAGTATTTT.

J is TRBJ2-5 and V is TRBV18; tentatively, D is TRBD1 (5 bases). The germline CDR1 and CDR2 sequences are KGHSH and LQKENI. Trimming took off 2 bases at V and 5 bases at J, with 15 bases between the two ends. This CDR3 is built from 15 residues. The CDR3 DNA reads as TGTGCCAGCTCACCAAGGGCAGGGTGGCGCGAGACCCAGTACTTC. Protein product: CASSPRAGWRETQYF.

V gene TRBV18 combines with J gene TRBJ2-7; tentative D call: TRBD1 (6 bases). This CDR3 has 14 residues. Germline V lookup: CDR1 KGHSH, CDR2 LQKENI. Trimming pared 3 bases from V and 5 bases from J, leaving 14 bases between. CDR3 sequence: CASSPLGAYDEQYF. In DNA, the CDR3 is TGTGCCAGCTCACCTTTGGGGGCCTATGACGAGCAGTACTTC.

This clone has only a few counts. The chain joins TRBV29-1 to TRBJ2-1, with a weak D call TRBD1 (6 bases). Germline V gene lookup returns CDR1 SQVTM and CDR2 ANQGSEA. The CDR3 loop spans 12 amino acids. V lost 5 bases, J lost 4 bases, and 9 bases lay in between. In DNA form, the CDR3 reads TGCAGCGTTCGGGACACATACAATGAGCAGTTCTTC. This translates into CSVRDTYNEQFF.

V is TRBV6-1 and J is TRBJ1-2; a possible D gene is TRBD1 (5 bases). In germline, CDR1 is MNHNS, CDR2 SASEGT. Trimming removed 4 bases at V and 2 bases at J, with 20 bases between. The CDR3 has 17 amino acids. The CDR3 nucleotides read TGTGCCAGCAGTGGAGACCTCGACAGTCCTAGAAACTATGGCTACACCTTC. The encoded protein is CASSGDLDSPRNYGYTF.